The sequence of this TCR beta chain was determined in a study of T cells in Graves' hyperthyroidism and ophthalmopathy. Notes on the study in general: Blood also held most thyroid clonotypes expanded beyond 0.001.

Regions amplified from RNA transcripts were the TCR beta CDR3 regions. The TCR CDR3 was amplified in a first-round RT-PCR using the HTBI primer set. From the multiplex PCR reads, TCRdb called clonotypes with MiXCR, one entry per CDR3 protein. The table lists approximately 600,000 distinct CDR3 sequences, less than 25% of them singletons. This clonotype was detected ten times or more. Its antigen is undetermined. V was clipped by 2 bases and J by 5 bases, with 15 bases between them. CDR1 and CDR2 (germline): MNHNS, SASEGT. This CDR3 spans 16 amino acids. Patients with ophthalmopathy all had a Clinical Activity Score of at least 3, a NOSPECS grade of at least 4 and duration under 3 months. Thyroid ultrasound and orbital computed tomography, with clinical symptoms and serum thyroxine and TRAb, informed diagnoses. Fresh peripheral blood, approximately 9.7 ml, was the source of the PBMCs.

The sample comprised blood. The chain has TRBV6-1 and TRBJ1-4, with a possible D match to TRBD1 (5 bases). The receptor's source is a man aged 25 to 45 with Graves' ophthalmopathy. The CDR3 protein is CASSETRGGVNEKLFF. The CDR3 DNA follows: TGTGCCAGCAGTGAAACGAGGGGCGGGGTAAATGAAAAACTGTTTTTT.